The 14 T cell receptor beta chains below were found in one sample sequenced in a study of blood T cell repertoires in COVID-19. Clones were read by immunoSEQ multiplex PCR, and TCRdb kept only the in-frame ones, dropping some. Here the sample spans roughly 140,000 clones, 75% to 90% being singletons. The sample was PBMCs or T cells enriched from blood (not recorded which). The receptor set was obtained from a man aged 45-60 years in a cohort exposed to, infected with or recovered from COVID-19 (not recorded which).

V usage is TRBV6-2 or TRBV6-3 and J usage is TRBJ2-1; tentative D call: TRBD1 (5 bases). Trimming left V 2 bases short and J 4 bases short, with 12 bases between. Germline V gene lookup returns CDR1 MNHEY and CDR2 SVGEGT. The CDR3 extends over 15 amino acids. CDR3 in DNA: TGTGCCAGCAGTTACAGCCAGGGCCCGTACAATGAGCAGTTCTTC. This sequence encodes CASSYSQGPYNEQFF.

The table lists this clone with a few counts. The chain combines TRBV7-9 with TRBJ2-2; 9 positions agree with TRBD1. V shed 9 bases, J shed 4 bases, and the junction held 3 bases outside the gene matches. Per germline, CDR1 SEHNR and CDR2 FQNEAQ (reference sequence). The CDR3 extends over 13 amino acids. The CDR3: CARQGAGTGELFF. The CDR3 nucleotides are TGTGCCAGACAGGGGGCAGGCACCGGGGAGCTGTTTTTT.

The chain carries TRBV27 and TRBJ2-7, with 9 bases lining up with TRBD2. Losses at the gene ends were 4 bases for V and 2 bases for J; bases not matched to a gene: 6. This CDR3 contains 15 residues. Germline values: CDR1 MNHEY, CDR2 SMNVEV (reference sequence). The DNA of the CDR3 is TGTGCCAGCAGTTCCACGACTAGCGGCCCCTACGAGCAGTACTTC. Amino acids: CASSSTTSGPYEQYF.

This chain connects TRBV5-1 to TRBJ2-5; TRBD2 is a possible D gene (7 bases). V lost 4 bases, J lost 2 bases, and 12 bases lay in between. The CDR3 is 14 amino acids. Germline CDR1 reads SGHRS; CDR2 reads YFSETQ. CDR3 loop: CASSPGRGQETQYF. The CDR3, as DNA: TGCGCCAGCAGCCCGGGGAGGGGGCAAGAGACCCAGTACTTC. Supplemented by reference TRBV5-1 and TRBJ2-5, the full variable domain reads KAGVTQTPRYLIKTRGQQVTLSCSPISGHRSVSWYQQTPGQGLQFLFEYFSETQRNKGNFPGRFSGRQFSNSRSEMNVSTLELGDSALYLCASSPGRGQETQYFGPGTRLLVL.

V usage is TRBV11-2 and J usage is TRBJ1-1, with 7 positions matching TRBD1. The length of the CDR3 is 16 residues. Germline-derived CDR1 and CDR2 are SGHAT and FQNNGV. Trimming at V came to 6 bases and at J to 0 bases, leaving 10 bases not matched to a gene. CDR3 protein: CASRVEAGQMNTEAFF. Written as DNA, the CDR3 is TGTGCCAGCAGGGTAGAGGCGGGACAGATGAACACTGAAGCTTTCTTT.

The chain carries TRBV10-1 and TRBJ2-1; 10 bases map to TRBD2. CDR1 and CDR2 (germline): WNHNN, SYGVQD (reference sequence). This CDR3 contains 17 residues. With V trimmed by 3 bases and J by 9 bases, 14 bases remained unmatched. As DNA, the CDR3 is TGCGCCAGCAGTGAAAGGGCTAGCGGGAGAGCTTTCTCTGAGCAGTTCTTC. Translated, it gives CASSERASGRAFSEQFF.

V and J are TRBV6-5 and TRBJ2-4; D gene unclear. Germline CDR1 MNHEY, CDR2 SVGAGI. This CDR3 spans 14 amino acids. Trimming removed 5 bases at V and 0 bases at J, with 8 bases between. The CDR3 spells CASSKSQAKNIQYF. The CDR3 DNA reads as TGTGCCAGCAGTAAGAGCCAAGCCAAAAACATTCAGTACTTC.

The CDR3 region is CASKNLGRGNQPQHF. CDR3 in DNA: TGTGCCAGTAAAAATCTTGGCAGGGGCAATCAGCCCCAGCATTTT. This rearrangement joins TRBV19 to TRBJ1-5, with a weak D call TRBD1 (5 bases). The V gene's germline CDR1 is LNHDA and CDR2 SQIVND (reference sequence). CDR3 length equals 15 residues. Trimming removed 7 bases from V and 2 bases from J, with 15 bases in between. Complete variable domain (other parts from reference TRBV19 and TRBJ1-5): DGGITQSPKYLFRKEGQNVTLSCEQNLNHDAMYWYRQDPGQGLRLIYYSQIVNDFQKGDIAEGYSVSREKKESFPLTVTSAQKNPTAFYLCASKNLGRGNQPQHFGDGTRLSIL.

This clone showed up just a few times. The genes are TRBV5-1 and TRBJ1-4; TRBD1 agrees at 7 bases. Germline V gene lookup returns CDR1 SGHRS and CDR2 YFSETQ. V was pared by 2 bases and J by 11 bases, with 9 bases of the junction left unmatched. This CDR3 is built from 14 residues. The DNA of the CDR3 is TGCGCCAGCAGCTTCCGGGACAGCCCGACTAAACTGTTTTTT. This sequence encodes CASSFRDSPTKLFF.

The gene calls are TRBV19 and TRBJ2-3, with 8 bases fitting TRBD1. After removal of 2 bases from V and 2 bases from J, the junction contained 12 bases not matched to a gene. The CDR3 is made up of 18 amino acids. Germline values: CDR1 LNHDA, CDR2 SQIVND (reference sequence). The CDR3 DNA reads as TGTGCCAGTAGTATACCCTCCGGACAGGGAATTTTCACAGATACGCAGTATTTT. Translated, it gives CASSIPSGQGIFTDTQYF.

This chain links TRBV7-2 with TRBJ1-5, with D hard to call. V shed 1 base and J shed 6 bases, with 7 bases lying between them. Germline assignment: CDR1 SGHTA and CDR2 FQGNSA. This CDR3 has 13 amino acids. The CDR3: CASSLDNAQPQHF. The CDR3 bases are TGTGCCAGCAGCTTAGACAATGCTCAGCCCCAGCATTTT.

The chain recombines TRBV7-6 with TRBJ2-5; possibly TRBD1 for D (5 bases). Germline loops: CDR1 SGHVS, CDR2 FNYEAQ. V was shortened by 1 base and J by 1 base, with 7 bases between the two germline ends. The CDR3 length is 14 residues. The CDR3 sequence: CASSLGGTQETQYF. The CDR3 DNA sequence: TGTGCCAGCAGCTTAGGGGGCACCCAAGAGACCCAGTACTTC.

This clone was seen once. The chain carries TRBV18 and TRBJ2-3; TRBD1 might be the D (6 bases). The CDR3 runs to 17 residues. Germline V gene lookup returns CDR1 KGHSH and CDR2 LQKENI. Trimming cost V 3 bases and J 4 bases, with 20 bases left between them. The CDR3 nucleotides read TGTGCCAGCTCACCGAAACAAAGGACAGATGGAGCAGATACGCAGTATTTT. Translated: CASSPKQRTDGADTQYF. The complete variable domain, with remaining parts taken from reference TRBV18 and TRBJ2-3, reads NAGVMQNPRHLVRRRGQEARLRCSPMKGHSHVYWYRQLPEEGLKFMVYLQKENIIDESGMPKERFSAEFPKEGPSILRIQQVVRGDSAAYFCASSPKQRTDGADTQYFGPGTRLTVL.

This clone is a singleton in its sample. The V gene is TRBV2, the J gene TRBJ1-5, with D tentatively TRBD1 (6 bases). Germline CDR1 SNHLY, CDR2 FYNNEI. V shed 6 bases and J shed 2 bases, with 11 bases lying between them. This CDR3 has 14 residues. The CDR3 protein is CASRSPGGNQPQHF. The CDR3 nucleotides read TGTGCCAGCAGATCGCCAGGGGGCAATCAGCCCCAGCATTTT. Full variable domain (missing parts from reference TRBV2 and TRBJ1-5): EPEVTQTPSHQVTQMGQEVILRCVPISNHLYFYWYRQILGQKVEFLVSFYNNEISEKSEIFDDQFSVERPDGSNFTLKIRSTKLEDSAMYFCASRSPGGNQPQHFGDGTRLSIL.